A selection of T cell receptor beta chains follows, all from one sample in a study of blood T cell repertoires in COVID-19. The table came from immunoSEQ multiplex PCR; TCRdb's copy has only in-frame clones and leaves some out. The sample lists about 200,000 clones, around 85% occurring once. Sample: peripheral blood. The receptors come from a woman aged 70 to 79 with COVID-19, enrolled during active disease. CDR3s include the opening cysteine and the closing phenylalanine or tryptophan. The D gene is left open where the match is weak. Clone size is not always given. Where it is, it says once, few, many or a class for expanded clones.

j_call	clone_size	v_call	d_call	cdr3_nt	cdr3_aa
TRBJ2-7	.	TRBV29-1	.	TGCAGCGTTGGGGCGACAGGATACTACGAGCAGTACTTC	CSVGATGYYEQYF
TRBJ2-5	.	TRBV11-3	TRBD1	TGTGCCAGCAGCTCCGGGACAGGGTATTCGGAGACCCAGTACTTC	CASSSGTGYSETQYF
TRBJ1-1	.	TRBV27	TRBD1	TGTGCCAGCGCCATTTTTGCCACGACAGGGGGAGGCTCTGAAGCTTTCTTT	CASAIFATTGGGSEAFF
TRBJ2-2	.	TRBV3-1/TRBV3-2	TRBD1	TGTGCCAGCAGCCAAGAAGTGCCGGGACAGCGACTCACCGGGGAGCTGTTTTTT	CASSQEVPGQRLTGELFF
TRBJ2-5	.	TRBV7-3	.	TGTGCCAGCAGCCTCTTTCCTCGGGAGACCCAGTACTTC	CASSLFPRETQYF
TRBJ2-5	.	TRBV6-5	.	TGTGCCAGCAGTTACTCGAACCTAGCGGAGACCCAGTACTTC	CASSYSNLAETQYF
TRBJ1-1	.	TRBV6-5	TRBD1	TGTGCCAGCAGTCCGACAGGGACCATGAACACTGAAGCTTTCTTT	CASSPTGTMNTEAFF
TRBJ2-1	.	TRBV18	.	TGTGCCAGCTCACCTACCGGGACTTCCACGGGAAATGAGCAGTTCTTC	CASSPTGTSTGNEQFF
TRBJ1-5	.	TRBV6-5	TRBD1	TGTGCCAGCAGGGGACAGGGCGCCCCGCCCCAGCATTTT	CASRGQGAPPQHF
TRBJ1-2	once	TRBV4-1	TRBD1	TGCGCCAGCAGCCAAGAACAGACAGGGGAGGTTAGTGGCTACACCTTC	CASSQEQTGEVSGYTF
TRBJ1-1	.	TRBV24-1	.	TGTGCCACCAGTGAGGGACAGAACACTGAAGCTTTCTTT	CATSEGQNTEAFF
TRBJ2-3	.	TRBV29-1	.	TGCAGCGTTCAATGGGCTCATGAGCAGTATTTT	CSVQWAHEQYF
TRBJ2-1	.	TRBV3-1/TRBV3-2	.	TGTGCCAGCAGCCAGGCACTAGAGGTTGTGCAGTTCTTC	CASSQALEVVQFF
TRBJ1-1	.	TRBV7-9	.	TGTGCCAGCAGCTTTGAGGTGCCTGAAGCTTTCTTT	CASSFEVPEAFF
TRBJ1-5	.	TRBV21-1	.	TGTGCCAGCAGCTACGGGACAGGGGAGAGCAATCAGCCCCAGCATTTT	CASSYGTGESNQPQHF
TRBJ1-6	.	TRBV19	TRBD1	TGTGCCAGTTCACAGGGGGACTATAATTCACCCCTCCACTTT	CASSQGDYNSPLHF
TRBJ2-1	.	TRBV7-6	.	TGTGCCAGCAGCGGACAGACAGCATCGGTCGGGAATGAGCAGTTCTTC	CASSGQTASVGNEQFF
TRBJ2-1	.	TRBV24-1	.	TGTGCCACCAGTGATCAGTACAATGAGCAGTTCTTC	CATSDQYNEQFF
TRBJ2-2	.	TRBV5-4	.	TGTGCCAGCAGGACGGACTCCAACACCGGGGAGCTGTTTTTT	CASRTDSNTGELFF
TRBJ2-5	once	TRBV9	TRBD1	TGTGCCAGCAGCGTAGCTGGACAGGGGCTAGGGGAGACCCAGTACTTC	CASSVAGQGLGETQYF
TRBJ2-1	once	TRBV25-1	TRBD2	TGTGCCAGCAGTGAAGGAGGCGGGGGGGCCGTAGATGAGCAGTTCTTC	CASSEGGGGAVDEQFF
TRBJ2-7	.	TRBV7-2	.	TGTGCCAGCAGGGTAGTCGGGAGTACCTACGAGCAGTACTTC	CASRVVGSTYEQYF
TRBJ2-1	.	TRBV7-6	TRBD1	TGTGCCAGCAGCTCTTGGACAGGGTCCGTTGAGCAGTTCTTC	CASSSWTGSVEQFF
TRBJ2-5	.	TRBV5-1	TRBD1	TGCGCCAGCAGCGTCGCTGACAGGGGCGGAGAGACCCAGTACTTC	CASSVADRGGETQYF
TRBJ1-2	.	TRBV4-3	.	TGCGCCAGCAGCCAAGATCAGGCAGGGGACTATGGCTACACCTTC	CASSQDQAGDYGYTF
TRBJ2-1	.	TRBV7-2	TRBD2	TGTGCCAGCAGCTTAGGACTAGCGCGTGAAGGGAGGGGAGGTGAGCAGTTCTTC	CASSLGLAREGRGGEQFF
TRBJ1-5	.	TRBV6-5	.	TGTGCCAGCAGTTACTCGGGGAGATATCAGCCCCAGCATTTT	CASSYSGRYQPQHF
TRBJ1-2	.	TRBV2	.	TGTGCCAGCAGTCGAGGAGATAGCTATGGCTACACCTTC	CASSRGDSYGYTF
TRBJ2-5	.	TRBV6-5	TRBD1	TGTGCCAGCAGTCCTGGGACAGGGGGAAAAGAGACCCAGTACTTC	CASSPGTGGKETQYF
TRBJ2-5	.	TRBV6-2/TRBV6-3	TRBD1	TGTGCCAGCAGTTACTTCGGACAGGACAACCAAGAGACCCAGTACTTC	CASSYFGQDNQETQYF
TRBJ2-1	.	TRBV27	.	TGTGCCAGCAGTTTACGACAGGAGGAGTTCTTC	CASSLRQEEFF
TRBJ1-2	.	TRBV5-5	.	TGTGCCAGCAGCTTGGTCGGGGACACTAACTATGGCTACACCTTC	CASSLVGDTNYGYTF
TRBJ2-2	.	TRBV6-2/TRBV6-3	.	TGTGCCAGCAGTTACGTGCGGTCATATGTCTGGGTGAGCACCGGGGAGCTGTTTTTT	CASSYVRSYVWVSTGELFF
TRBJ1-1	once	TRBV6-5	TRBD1	TGTGCCAGCAGTCCCCCGAGACAGGGAGCTGAAGCTTTCTTT	CASSPPRQGAEAFF
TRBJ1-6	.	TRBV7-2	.	TGTGCCAGCAGCTTGTTTCAGTCCGATAATTCACCCCTCCACTTT	CASSLFQSDNSPLHF
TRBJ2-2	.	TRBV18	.	TGTGCCAGCTCCCCGGGACTTCAGAACACCGGGGAGCTGTTTTTT	CASSPGLQNTGELFF
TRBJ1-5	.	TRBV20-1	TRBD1	TGCAGTGCTAGTAACCCGGGACAGGGAGGGCAGCCCCAGCATTTT	CSASNPGQGGQPQHF
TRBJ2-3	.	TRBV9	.	TGTGCCAGCAGCGGGCCACAGGGATTGACAGATACGCAGTATTTT	CASSGPQGLTDTQYF
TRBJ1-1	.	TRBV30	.	TGTGCCGGACACCGTACGAACACTGAAGCTTTCTTT	CAGHRTNTEAFF
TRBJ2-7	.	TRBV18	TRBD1	TGTGCCAGCTCACCAGGGGGGACAGGGCCCCACGAGCAGTACTTC	CASSPGGTGPHEQYF
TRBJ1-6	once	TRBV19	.	TGTGCCAGTAGTTATGGAGAGAGTAATTCACCCCTCCACTTT	CASSYGESNSPLHF
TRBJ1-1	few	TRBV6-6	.	TGTGCCAGCAGTTACGGTTGGACTTTCACTGAAGCTTTCTTT	CASSYGWTFTEAFF
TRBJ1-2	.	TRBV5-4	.	TGTGCCAGCAGCTTACCAGAGGCGACCTATGGCTACACCTTC	CASSLPEATYGYTF
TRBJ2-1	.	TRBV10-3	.	TGTGCCATCAGTGTGCCCGGGACTCCTTACAATGAGCAGTTCTTC	CAISVPGTPYNEQFF
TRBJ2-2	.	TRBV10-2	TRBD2	TGCGCCAGCCATGGACTAGCGGGAGGCACCGGGGAGCTGTTTTTT	CASHGLAGGTGELFF
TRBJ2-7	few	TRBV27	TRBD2	TGTGCCAGCAGTTTAACCCCTAGAGTAGCGGGGGGCTACGAGCAGTACTTC	CASSLTPRVAGGYEQYF
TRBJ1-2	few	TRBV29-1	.	TGCAGCGTTGAAACGCAGGAATGGAGCTACACCTTC	CSVETQEWSYTF
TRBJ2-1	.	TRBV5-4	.	TGTGCCAGCAGCTTGCTTCAGGCCACCTTTGTCTACAATGAGCAGTTCTTC	CASSLLQATFVYNEQFF
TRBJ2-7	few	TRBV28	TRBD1	TGTGCCAGCAGTTTACTCTCGACAGGGCGCCTGGGGGAGCAGTACTTC	CASSLLSTGRLGEQYF
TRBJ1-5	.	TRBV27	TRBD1	TGTGCCAGCAGTTTATTTCCGGGACAGAGCAATCAGCCCCAGCATTTT	CASSLFPGQSNQPQHF
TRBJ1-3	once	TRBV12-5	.	TGTGCTAGTGGTTTGGTCGTAGGGGCTGGAAACACCATATATTTT	CASGLVVGAGNTIYF
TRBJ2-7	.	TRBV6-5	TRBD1	TGTGCCAGCAGTAAGGACAGGGCAAAACCCTACGAGCAGTACTTC	CASSKDRAKPYEQYF